These 22 T cell receptor beta chains were all obtained from the same sample, sequenced in a study of blood T cell repertoires in COVID-19. TCRdb's table, derived via immunoSEQ multiplex PCR, lists solely in-frame clones and lacks some. The sample lists fewer than 250,000 clones, approximately 90% occurring once. The source material was PBMCs or T cells enriched from blood (not recorded which). The receptors were gathered from a young man who had recovered from COVID-19.

The V and J genes are TRBV6-5 and TRBJ1-6; 10 nucleotides align to TRBD1. Germline V gene sequence: CDR1 MNHEY, CDR2 SVGAGI. The CDR3 is 15 amino acids. With V trimmed by 6 bases and J by 8 bases, 7 bases remained unmatched. The CDR3, as DNA: TGTGCCAGCAGGGTCCCCGGGACAGGGGATTCACCCCTCCACTTT. Protein sequence: CASRVPGTGDSPLHF.

The chain joins TRBV11-1 to TRBJ2-3; D is perhaps TRBD2 (5 bases). CDR3 length: 16 residues. Per germline, CDR1 SGHAT and CDR2 FQDESV (reference sequence). Trimming cost V 6 bases and J 0 bases, with 16 bases left between them. The CDR3 nucleotides read TGTGCCAGCAGTCTAGCATTCGGTTCTAGCACAGATACGCAGTATTTT. Protein: CASSLAFGSSTDTQYF.

CDR3 loop: CASSLRDRGRNTIYF. In nucleotides, the CDR3 is TGTGCCAGCAGCTTACGGGACAGGGGGAGAAACACCATATATTTT. This chain joins TRBV11-3 and TRBJ1-3; 11 nucleotides align to TRBD1. The V segment lost 2 bases and the J segment 5 bases; nucleotides outside the gene matches: 2. There are 15 residues in the CDR3. The germline gives CDR1 SGHNT, CDR2 YENEEA.

The chain has TRBV10-3 and TRBJ1-5; 7 nucleotides align to TRBD1. Looked up from germline, CDR1 is ENHRY and CDR2 is SYGVKD. The CDR3 is 13 residues long. With 7 bases clipped from V and 5 bases from J, the junction kept 5 bases outside the gene matches. The CDR3 region is CAITDREDQPQHF. The CDR3 DNA sequence: TGTGCCATCACCGACAGGGAAGATCAGCCCCAGCATTTT.

The chain has TRBV19 and TRBJ1-5, with TRBD1 matching over 8 bases. The CDR3 has 16 residues. V gave up 10 bases and J gave up 3 bases; unmatched junction bases: 14. The germline gives CDR1 LNHDA, CDR2 SQIVND (reference sequence). The CDR3 bases are TGTGCCACTCTAGGGACAGGCAAAACCGTCAATCAGCCCCAGCATTTT. Translating gives CATLGTGKTVNQPQHF.

The V call is TRBV10-2, the J call TRBJ2-2; 11 bases line up with TRBD2. J gave up 2 bases and V 6 bases, and 5 bases lay outside the gene matches. Germline assignment: CDR1 WSHSY and CDR2 SAAADI. This CDR3 is built from 16 residues. The CDR3 DNA reads as TGCGCCAGCAGACCCCTAGCGGGGGGAAACACCGGGGAGCTGTTTTTT. This sequence encodes CASRPLAGGNTGELFF.

The chain is built from TRBV2 and TRBJ1-5, with D perhaps matching TRBD1 (6 bases). The CDR3 length is 15 residues. Germline-derived CDR1 and CDR2 are SNHLY and FYNNEI. V was clipped by 4 bases and J by 2 bases, with 12 bases between them. The CDR3 DNA sequence: TGTGCCAGCAGTGGCACAGGGACCGGCAATCAGCCCCAGCATTTT. Its translation is CASSGTGTGNQPQHF.

J is TRBJ1-1 and V is TRBV2; 8 nucleotides match TRBD1. V dropped 11 bases and J dropped 1; count of bases not matched to a gene: 3. The CDR3 is made up of 12 amino acids. Germline assignment: CDR1 SNHLY and CDR2 FYNNEI. DNA of the CDR3: TGTGCCCACGGGACAGGGAACACTGAAGCTTTCTTT. It encodes CAHGTGNTEAFF.

This rearrangement joins TRBV7-9 to TRBJ1-2; 9 bases are a match to TRBD1. The V and J ends lost 3 bases and 8 bases, in that order; junction bases with no gene match: 10. Per the germline V gene, CDR1 is SEHNR and CDR2 is FQNEAQ (reference sequence). The CDR3 has 15 residues. Here the CDR3 reads CASSFRDREAGGYTF. CDR3 coding DNA: TGTGCCAGCAGCTTCCGGGACAGGGAGGCGGGCGGCTACACCTTC. Complete variable domain (other parts from reference TRBV7-9 and TRBJ1-2): DTGVSQNPRHKITKRGQNVTFRCDPISEHNRLYWYRQTLGQGPEFLTYFQNEAQLEKSRLLSDRFSAERPKGSFSTLEIQRTEQGDSAMYLCASSFRDREAGGYTFGSGTRLTVV.

There are a few counts of this clone. The sample has other DNA sequences that encode this CDR3 too. The V call is TRBV9, the J call TRBJ1-3; 7 positions match TRBD1. This CDR3 has 16 residues. V was clipped by 0 bases and J by 0 bases; unmatched bases: 3. Looked up from germline, CDR1 is SGDLS and CDR2 is YYNGEE. The CDR3 protein is CASSVVPGGSGNTIYF. In DNA, the CDR3 is TGTGCCAGCAGCGTAGTGCCAGGGGGCTCTGGAAACACCATATATTTT.

This clone has just one count. This chain uses TRBV3-1 (or the pseudogene TRBV3-2) with TRBJ2-4; D call uncertain. Trimming removed 0 bases at V and 0 bases at J, with 9 bases between. In germline, CDR1 is LGHDT, CDR2 YNNKEL (reference sequence). There are 16 residues in the CDR3. CDR3 bases: TGTGCCAGCAGCCAAGAGTGGTCAGGAGCCAAAAACATTCAGTACTTC. Translated: CASSQEWSGAKNIQYF.

This chain links TRBV10-3 with TRBJ1-1, with 8 nucleotides matching TRBD1. V dropped 3 bases and J dropped 5; count of bases not matched to a gene: 5. CDR1 ENHRY and CDR2 SYGVKD come from the germline V gene. The CDR3 consists of 14 residues. The CDR3 loop is CAISDRRGRTEAFF. The CDR3 DNA reads as TGTGCCATCAGTGACCGCAGGGGGCGGACTGAAGCTTTCTTT.

This chain joins TRBV25-1 and TRBJ2-7, with a tentative D call TRBD2 (5 bases). CDR3 length: 15 amino acids. Per germline, CDR1 MGHDK and CDR2 SYGVNS. V was trimmed by 1 base and J by 5 bases, leaving 15 bases between them. DNA of the CDR3: TGTGCCAGCAGTGAATCTTTATGGGGAGTACACGAGCAGTACTTC. Protein sequence: CASSESLWGVHEQYF.

A single count supports this clone. The J gene is TRBJ1-4, the V gene TRBV30; the D gene is possibly TRBD1 (6 bases). CDR3 size: 12 residues. CDR1 and CDR2 (germline): GTSNPN, SVGIG (reference sequence). Trimming stripped 4 bases from V and 4 bases from J, with 7 bases between. The CDR3 loop is CAWKQGNEKLFF. CDR3 DNA: TGTGCCTGGAAACAGGGTAATGAAAAACTGTTTTTT.

CDR3 coding DNA: TGTGCCAGCAGCCAAGAACTCCCCAGCGGGGGCCGGGACGATGAGCAGTTCTTC. It encodes CASSQELPSGGRDDEQFF. The gene calls are TRBV3-1 (or the pseudogene TRBV3-2) and TRBJ2-1, with TRBD2 identical over 8 bases. Germline trimming cut 0 bases from V and 8 bases from J; bases unmatched to any gene: 15. From germline, CDR1 is LGHDT and CDR2 YNNKEL (reference sequence). This CDR3 comprises 18 residues.

V gene TRBV9 combines with J gene TRBJ1-2, with 7 positions matching TRBD1. The CDR3 contains 15 residues. Germline V gene lookup returns CDR1 SGDLS and CDR2 YYNGEE. J was trimmed by 4 bases and V by 4 bases; bases with no gene match: 10. The CDR3 DNA is TGTGCCAGCAGCATGCGGGACAGTCTTCGCTATGGCTACACCTTC. This translates into CASSMRDSLRYGYTF.

This clone was counted only a few times. This chain links TRBV28 with TRBJ1-2; 9 nucleotides match TRBD1. CDR1 is MDHEN and CDR2 is SYDVKM in the germline V gene. V shed 4 bases and J 8 bases; nucleotides not matched to a gene: 5. The CDR3 contains 13 residues. For the CDR3, the DNA is TGTGCCAGCAGTTCCACAGGGGGCTGGGGCTACACCTTC. This sequence encodes CASSSTGGWGYTF.

The rearrangement joins TRBV2 to TRBJ2-5, with D maybe TRBD2 (6 bases). Germline V gene data show CDR1 as SNHLY and CDR2 as FYNNEI. V shed 6 bases and J shed 1 base, with 9 bases lying between them. The CDR3 runs 13 residues. The CDR3 region is CASRRLVQETQYF. In DNA form, the CDR3 reads TGTGCCAGCAGGAGACTAGTCCAAGAGACCCAGTACTTC.

The CDR3 sequence: CASSPPARTYEQYF. The CDR3 DNA reads as TGTGCCAGCAGCCCTCCCGCCAGAACCTACGAGCAGTACTTC. V and J are TRBV7-9 and TRBJ2-7; D ambiguous. The CDR3 totals 14 residues. Germline CDR1 and CDR2: SEHNR and FQNEAQ (reference sequence). V lost 5 bases and J 2 bases, leaving 13 bases between the germline ends.

The CDR3: CASSAQGNTEAFF. The CDR3, as DNA: TGTGCCAGCAGCGCCCAGGGGAACACTGAAGCTTTCTTT. The chain recombines TRBV12-3 or TRBV12-4 with TRBJ1-1, with a tentative D call TRBD1 (5 bases). Deletions cut 6 bases from V and 1 base from J, with 9 bases between. The length of the CDR3 is 13 residues.

This clone was found once. The chain employs TRBV18 and TRBJ1-1, with 9 bases identical to TRBD1. The CDR3 length is 16 residues. Trimming at V came to 3 bases and at J to 3 bases, leaving 8 bases not matched to a gene. CDR1 and CDR2 (germline): KGHSH, LQKENI. The CDR3 reads CASSPLQGAMDTEAFF. The DNA of the CDR3 is TGTGCCAGCTCACCCCTACAGGGGGCTATGGACACTGAAGCTTTCTTT.

The chain is built from TRBV4-2 and TRBJ2-3, with 9 nucleotides matching TRBD2. Germline CDR1 reads LGHNA; CDR2 reads YNFKEQ. The CDR3 is 16 amino acids. With V trimmed by 1 base and J by 6 bases, 8 bases remained unmatched. The CDR3 DNA reads TGTGCCAGCAGCCAAGCGGCTAGCGGGGTTGTGGATACGCAGTATTTT. Amino acids: CASSQAASGVVDTQYF.